This TCR beta chain was captured by sequencing in a study of radiotherapy plus CTLA-4 blockade in lung cancer. The length of the CDR3 is 14 residues. Germline CDR1 reads LGHNA; CDR2 reads YSLEER. About this clone: Germline is not matched at one junction end, which may reflect a read error.

Enrolled patients, whose metastatic non-small-cell lung cancer was chemo-refractory, received focal radiation plus CTLA-4 blockade with ipilimumab. Here immunoSEQ multiplex PCR was the method, and the copy in TCRdb shows in-frame clones only, minus some. The sample has more than 90,000 clones; 81% are singletons. The chain recombines TRBV4-3 with TRBJ1-2; the match to TRBD1 covers 8 bases. The sequence came from a human donor with non-small cell lung cancer that progressed on radiotherapy plus ipilimumab. Some clones in this sample may be carry-over from other donors' samples. The specimen was peripheral blood, collected from a patient treated with radiotherapy plus ipilimumab. CDR3 nucleotide sequence: TGCGCCAGCAGCCAAACCGGGACAGGCGTAGGTATTGGCTTC. Amino acids: CASSQTGTGVGIGF.